These T cell receptor beta chains were read from a single sample in a study of blood T cell repertoires in COVID-19. Only in-frame clones appear in the TCRdb table, and some are missing; sequencing was by immunoSEQ multiplex PCR. The sample yields approximately 230,000 clones, approximately 83% seen once. Sequenced sample: peripheral blood. The source is a man older than 75 with acute or convalescent COVID-19. CDR3s include the opening cysteine and the closing phenylalanine or tryptophan. A D gene is named only where the DNA matches it firmly. Part of the rows lack a size; the others show once, few, many or a class for expanded clones.

cdr3_nt cdr3_aa j_call d_call clone_size v_call
TGTGCCAGCAGCTTGGTGGGACAGGGCTTCTCTGGAAACACCATATATTTT CASSLVGQGFSGNTIYF TRBJ1-3 TRBD1 - TRBV5-8
TGTGCCAGCAGCCAATCCGGGACTGGAAACACCATATATTTT CASSQSGTGNTIYF TRBJ1-3 - - TRBV3-1/TRBV3-2
TGTGCCAGCAGCGTTACACAGGCTAGCACAGATACGCAGTATTTT CASSVTQASTDTQYF TRBJ2-3 - - TRBV7-9
TGTGCCAGCAGCCCTCGACAGGTCCCAAACACAGATACGCAGTATTTT CASSPRQVPNTDTQYF TRBJ2-3 - once TRBV7-3
TGTGCCAGCAGCATTATGACGTCCGGGACAGGCGGCTACACCTTC CASSIMTSGTGGYTF TRBJ1-2 TRBD1 - TRBV28
TGTGCCAGCAGTTCCCATAGCGGGAGGCCGTCCTACGAGCAGTACTTC CASSSHSGRPSYEQYF TRBJ2-7 TRBD2 - TRBV6-2/TRBV6-3
TGCGCCAGCAGCTTGAGTCCGACAGGGGGCTTCCTTCCCGGGGAGCTGTTTTTT CASSLSPTGGFLPGELFF TRBJ2-2 TRBD1 - TRBV5-1
TGTGCCAGCGCCACAGGGGGCTCCTACAATGAGCAGTTCTTC CASATGGSYNEQFF TRBJ2-1 TRBD1 - TRBV2
TGTGCCAGCAGCCCCAGAACAGGGGGCTCAAGCGAGCAGTACTTC CASSPRTGGSSEQYF TRBJ2-7 TRBD1 - TRBV11-1
TGTGCCAGCAGGTTACAGGTTCAGGCTTTCTTT CASRLQVQAFF TRBJ1-1 - - TRBV28
TGTGCCAGCAGTTCAGGGGCTCGAGGCTACACCTTC CASSSGARGYTF TRBJ1-2 - once TRBV2
TGTGCCACCAGTGATTGGGCAGGGTCCGCAGATACGCAGTATTTT CATSDWAGSADTQYF TRBJ2-3 - - TRBV24-1
TGTGCCAGCAGCTTGTATCTAGCGGGGACCGGGGAGACCCAGTACTTC CASSLYLAGTGETQYF TRBJ2-5 TRBD2 - TRBV5-4
TGTGCCAGCATTCGACAGGCGTCTAATGAAAAACTGTTTTTT CASIRQASNEKLFF TRBJ1-4 - - TRBV2
TGTGCCACCAGTGTAGGGGTCAATCAGCCCCAGCATTTT CATSVGVNQPQHF TRBJ1-5 - few TRBV24-1
TGTGCCAGCAGTGAGTACGGACAGAGCAATCAGCCCCAGCATTTT CASSEYGQSNQPQHF TRBJ1-5 - - TRBV6-1
TGTGCCACCGACTTTGGACAGCCGAACACTGAAGCTTTCTTT CATDFGQPNTEAFF TRBJ1-1 - - TRBV19
TGCGCCAGCAGCGTCCAGGACAGGGGGCGAACTGAAGCTTTCTTT CASSVQDRGRTEAFF TRBJ1-1 TRBD1 - TRBV5-1
TGTGCCAGCAGCTTAGAACTAGGCGGGCAGTTCTTC CASSLELGGQFF TRBJ2-1 - - TRBV7-2
TGTGCCAGCAGCTTAGCGGCAGGACTAGCGGGCAGATACACAGATACGCAGTATTTT CASSLAAGLAGRYTDTQYF TRBJ2-3 TRBD2 - TRBV7-6
TGTGCCAGCAGCTCTTCGCCTATGTACCAAGAGACCCAGTACTTC CASSSSPMYQETQYF TRBJ2-5 - - TRBV11-1
TGTGCCAGCAGCTTGGAGTCGGGTTTCACAGATACGCAGTATTTT CASSLESGFTDTQYF TRBJ2-3 - - TRBV5-5
TGTGCCAGCAGCCGGGCCTCAGGACTCAGCAATCAGCCCCAGCATTTT CASSRASGLSNQPQHF TRBJ1-5 - - TRBV28
TGTGCCAGCAGCTCCCGGATAGGTGCGGGAGTGAGTTTTAGGGAGCTGTTTTTT CASSSRIGAGVSFRELFF TRBJ2-2 TRBD2 few TRBV7-2
TGCGCCAGCAGCTCGTTAGCGGGGACCACCTACGAGCAGTACTTC CASSSLAGTTYEQYF TRBJ2-7 TRBD2 - TRBV5-1
TGTGCCAGTAGTATCGCGGGAGGGACAGATACGCAGTATTTT CASSIAGGTDTQYF TRBJ2-3 TRBD2 - TRBV19
TGCGCCAGCAGCAACACAGGGGGCTCCTACAATGAGCAGTTCTTC CASSNTGGSYNEQFF TRBJ2-1 TRBD1 - TRBV5-1
TGTGCCAGCAGTTACTTGACAGGCCTCTGGCCCCAGCATTTT CASSYLTGLWPQHF TRBJ1-5 - - TRBV6-5
TGTGCCAGCACCAGCGGAGGGGATGGAAATCAGCCCCAGCATTTT CASTSGGDGNQPQHF TRBJ1-5 - - TRBV5-6
TGTGCCAGCAGCCCGACTAGCGGGAGTTACGAGCAGTACTTC CASSPTSGSYEQYF TRBJ2-7 TRBD2 once TRBV7-2
TGCGCCAGCAGCTTGGATAGACAGGGACGCGAGCAGTACTTC CASSLDRQGREQYF TRBJ2-7 TRBD1 - TRBV5-1
TGTGCCACCAGTGATCGACTAGCGGGGGGACTCTACGAGCAGTACTTC CATSDRLAGGLYEQYF TRBJ2-7 TRBD2 once TRBV24-1
TGTGCCAGTTCCCCCTTGGGCTCGGGGACCGGGGAGCTGTTTTTT CASSPLGSGTGELFF TRBJ2-2 - - TRBV7-6
TGCGCCAGCAGCTTGGTAGGCGGGGTCAACACCGGGGAGCTGTTTTTT CASSLVGGVNTGELFF TRBJ2-2 - - TRBV5-1
TGTGCCAGCAGCTTAGGAGGCGGAAAACTGTTTTTT CASSLGGGKLFF TRBJ1-4 - - TRBV7-9
TGCGCCAGCAGCGAGGGTCCAACGAACACTGAAGCTTTCTTT CASSEGPTNTEAFF TRBJ1-1 - - TRBV5-1
TGTGCCAGCAGCTTGGCCGGCGGGAGGGGCAATGAGCAGTTCTTC CASSLAGGRGNEQFF TRBJ2-1 TRBD2 - TRBV5-6
TGTGCCAGCAGTTTGAGTGGCCGGGGGTCCTTAGGAGGCTACACCTTC CASSLSGRGSLGGYTF TRBJ1-2 - few TRBV28
TGCAGTTCAGGGAGGGCAGAGACCCAGTACTTC CSSGRAETQYF TRBJ2-5 TRBD2 once TRBV20-1
TGTGCCAGCAGCTTTAGCCAGACCATGAACACTGAAGCTTTCTTT CASSFSQTMNTEAFF TRBJ1-1 - - TRBV11-2
TGCGCCAGCAGCTTGGGGGAACAGAGACTATACGAGCAGTACTTC CASSLGEQRLYEQYF TRBJ2-7 - few TRBV5-1
TGTGCCAGCAACACGCGGGGAAGAACCTACGAGCAGTACTTC CASNTRGRTYEQYF TRBJ2-7 - - TRBV18
TGTGCCAGCAGCCCCCTGGACTTGTTCAGCTCCTACGAGCAGTACTTC CASSPLDLFSSYEQYF TRBJ2-7 - few TRBV27